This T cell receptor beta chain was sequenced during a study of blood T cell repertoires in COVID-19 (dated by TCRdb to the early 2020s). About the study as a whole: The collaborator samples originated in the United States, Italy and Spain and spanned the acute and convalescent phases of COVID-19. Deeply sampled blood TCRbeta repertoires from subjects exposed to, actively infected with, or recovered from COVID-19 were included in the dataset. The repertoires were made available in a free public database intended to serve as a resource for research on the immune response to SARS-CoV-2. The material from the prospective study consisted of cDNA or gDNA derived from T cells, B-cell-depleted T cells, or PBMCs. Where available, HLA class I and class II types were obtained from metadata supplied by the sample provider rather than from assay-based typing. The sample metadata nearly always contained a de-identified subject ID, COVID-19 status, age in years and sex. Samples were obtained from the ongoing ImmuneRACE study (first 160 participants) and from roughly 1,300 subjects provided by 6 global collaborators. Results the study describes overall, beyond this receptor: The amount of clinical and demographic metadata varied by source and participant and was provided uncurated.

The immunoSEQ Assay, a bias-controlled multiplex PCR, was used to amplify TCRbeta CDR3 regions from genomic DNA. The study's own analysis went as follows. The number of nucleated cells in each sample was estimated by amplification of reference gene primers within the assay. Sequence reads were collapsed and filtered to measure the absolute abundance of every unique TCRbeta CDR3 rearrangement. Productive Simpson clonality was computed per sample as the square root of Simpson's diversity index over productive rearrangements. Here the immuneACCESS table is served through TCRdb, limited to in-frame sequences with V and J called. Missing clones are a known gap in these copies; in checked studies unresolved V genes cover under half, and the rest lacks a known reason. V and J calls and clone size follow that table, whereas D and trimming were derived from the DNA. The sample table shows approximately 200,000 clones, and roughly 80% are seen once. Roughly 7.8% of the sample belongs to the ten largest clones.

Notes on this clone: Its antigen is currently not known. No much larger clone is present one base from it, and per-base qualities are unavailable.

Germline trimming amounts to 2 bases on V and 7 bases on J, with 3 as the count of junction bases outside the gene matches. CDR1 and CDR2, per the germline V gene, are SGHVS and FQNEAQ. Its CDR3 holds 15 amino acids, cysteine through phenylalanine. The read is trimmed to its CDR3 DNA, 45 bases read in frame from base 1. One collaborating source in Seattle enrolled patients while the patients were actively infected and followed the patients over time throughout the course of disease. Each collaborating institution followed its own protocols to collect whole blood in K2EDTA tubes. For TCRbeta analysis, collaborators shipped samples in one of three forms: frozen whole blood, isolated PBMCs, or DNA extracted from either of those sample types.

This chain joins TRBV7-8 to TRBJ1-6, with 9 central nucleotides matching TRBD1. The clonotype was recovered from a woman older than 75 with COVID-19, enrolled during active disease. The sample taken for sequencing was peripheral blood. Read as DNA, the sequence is TGTGCCAGCAGCTTAAGGACAGGGGAGAATTCACCCCTCCACTTT. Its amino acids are CASSLRTGENSPLHF.